One and the same sample provided the 19 T cell receptor beta chains below, sequenced in a study of blood T cell repertoires in COVID-19. The assay was immunoSEQ multiplex PCR, and TCRdb's table has in-frame clones only and misses some. Seen here are hundreds of thousands of clones, 80% to 90% observed once, and the top ten hold around a sixth. The sequenced material came from PBMCs or T cells enriched from blood (not recorded which). The origin of the receptors is a man aged 18 to 30 who had recovered from COVID-19.

The CDR3 region is CASSFEGTGELFF. In DNA form, the CDR3 reads TGTGCCAGCAGTTTCGAGGGAACCGGGGAGCTGTTTTTT. The chain recombines TRBV6-5 with TRBJ2-2, with D possibly TRBD2 on 5 matching bases. V dropped 4 bases and J dropped 5 bases, with 8 bases sitting between them. CDR3 length: 13 amino acids. Looked up from germline, CDR1 is MNHEY and CDR2 is SVGAGI.

The genes are TRBV15 and TRBJ1-2, with a tentative D call TRBD1 (5 bases). Germline V gene lookup returns CDR1 LNHNV and CDR2 YYDKDF (reference sequence). The CDR3 is 14 amino acids. V was pared by 5 bases and J by 7 bases, with 17 bases between. The CDR3 sequence: CATSQTRGVRGYTF. The CDR3 DNA follows: TGTGCCACCAGCCAAACGCGGGGGGTCCGTGGCTACACCTTC.

The table lists this clone with a count of one. The CDR3 DNA reads as TGTGCCACCAGCAGAGGTTACAGGGGATCGAGGGACACTGAAGCTTTCTTT. It specifies CATSRGYRGSRDTEAFF. V is TRBV15 and J is TRBJ1-1; 7 bases fit TRBD1. Germline trimming cut 1 base from V and 3 bases from J; bases unmatched to any gene: 11. The CDR3 has 17 residues. Germline lookup yields CDR1 LNHNV and CDR2 YYDKDF (reference sequence).

This chain connects TRBV6-1 to TRBJ1-1; 7 positions match TRBD1. CDR1 is MNHNS and CDR2 is SASEGT in the germline V gene. Unmatched junction bases numbered 16, after V lost 6 bases and J lost 0 bases. This CDR3 is built from 18 residues. The CDR3 loop reads CASREKDREWVMNTEAFF. The CDR3 DNA reads as TGTGCCAGCAGGGAAAAAGACAGGGAATGGGTCATGAACACTGAAGCTTTCTTT.

V is TRBV5-4 and J is TRBJ2-1; 8 bases match TRBD1. The V gene end was trimmed by 0 bases and the J gene end by 14 bases; junction bases not matched to a gene: 7. The CDR3 sequence is 13 residues long. Germline V gene data show CDR1 as SGHNT and CDR2 as YYREEE (reference sequence). For the CDR3, the DNA is TGTGCCAGCAGCTTGGCGGACAGGGTCAATAAGTTCTTC. Translating gives CASSLADRVNKFF.

The rearrangement joins TRBV28 to TRBJ1-6; D remains ambiguous. V lost 7 bases to trimming and J lost 5 bases, with 15 bases between them. From germline, CDR1 is MDHEN and CDR2 SYDVKM. The CDR3 has 15 amino acids. The CDR3 loop is CASTPRAGDNSPLHF. The CDR3 nucleotides are TGTGCCAGCACCCCCCGCGCGGGAGATAATTCACCCCTCCACTTT.

V gene TRBV10-3 combines with J gene TRBJ2-3; D is perhaps TRBD1 (5 bases). V was trimmed by 3 bases and J by 2 bases, leaving 12 bases between them. Germline V gene data show CDR1 as ENHRY and CDR2 as SYGVKD. The CDR3 totals 15 residues. The CDR3 here is CAISDPDIDTDTQYF. In DNA, the CDR3 is TGTGCCATCAGTGACCCGGACATAGACACAGATACGCAGTATTTT.

The gene calls are TRBV6-5 and TRBJ1-1; D is perhaps TRBD1 (5 bases). V was trimmed by 6 bases and J by 1 base, leaving 15 bases between them. The germline V gene has CDR1 MNHEY and CDR2 SVGAGI. The CDR3 is 15 residues long. CDR3 in amino acids: CASRVSGGANTEAFF. The CDR3 coding sequence is TGTGCCAGCAGAGTCTCCGGGGGTGCGAACACTGAAGCTTTCTTT.

The rearrangement uses TRBV23-1 and TRBJ1-1; maybe TRBD1 (6 bases). TRBV23-1 is assigned to the ORF class and has an uncertain function. The CDR3 has 17 amino acids. V gave up 6 bases and J gave up 0 bases, with 20 bases separating them. The CDR3 DNA reads TGCGCCAGCAGAGACGTACAGGGCGCAGGGATGAACACTGAAGCTTTCTTT. Translated: CASRDVQGAGMNTEAFF.

In DNA form, the CDR3 reads TGTGCCAGCAGTTTCCCGGGACTCTATGGCTACACCTTC. Translation gives CASSFPGLYGYTF. The V call is TRBV7-2, the J call TRBJ1-2, with D perhaps matching TRBD1 (5 bases). The CDR3 has 13 amino acids. V was trimmed by 6 bases and J by 4 bases, leaving 12 bases between them. Germline lookup yields CDR1 SGHTA and CDR2 FQGNSA.

This rearrangement joins TRBV6-5 to TRBJ2-7; the match to TRBD2 covers 7 bases. Germline V gene sequence: CDR1 MNHEY, CDR2 SVGAGI. V gave up 10 bases and J gave up 9 bases; unmatched junction bases: 9. The CDR3 is 11 residues long. The CDR3 is CATQRGEGQYF. Written as DNA, the CDR3 is TGTGCCACCCAACGCGGGGAGGGGCAGTACTTC.

The chain links TRBV30 to TRBJ2-7; the D is unclear. V lost 2 bases to trimming and J lost 3 bases, with 11 bases between them. CDR1 GTSNPN and CDR2 SVGIG come from the germline V gene (reference sequence). The CDR3 loop spans 13 amino acids. CDR3: CAWSPSWSYEQYF. In DNA, the CDR3 is TGTGCCTGGAGTCCTTCTTGGAGCTACGAGCAGTACTTC.

V and J are TRBV7-9 and TRBJ2-6, with 8 bases matching TRBD1. The CDR3 extends over 18 amino acids. CDR1 is SEHNR, CDR2 FQNEAQ, per germline (reference sequence). With V trimmed by 5 bases and J by 0 bases, 9 bases remained unmatched. CDR3 loop: CASSLRQGAISGANVLTF. The CDR3 DNA reads as TGTGCCAGCAGCCTACGTCAGGGGGCGATCTCTGGGGCCAACGTCCTGACTTTC.

The chain links TRBV10-2 to TRBJ1-3; perhaps TRBD1 as D (6 bases). CDR1 WSHSY and CDR2 SAAADI come from the germline V gene. The V end lost 2 bases, the J end lost 11 bases, and 10 bases lay between the germline ends. This CDR3 comprises 12 residues. The CDR3 DNA reads TGCGCCAGCAGTGAGGTCAGGGGATCCATATATTTT. Translated, it gives CASSEVRGSIYF.

Only one count was recorded for this clone. The genes are TRBV5-4 and TRBJ2-5; 8 bases align to TRBD1. Per the germline V gene, CDR1 is SGHNT and CDR2 is YYREEE (reference sequence). The CDR3 has 14 amino acids. V was pared by 3 bases and J by 2 bases, with 3 bases of the junction left unmatched. The CDR3 DNA is TGTGCCAGCAGCTCCTGGGACAGGCAAGAGACCCAGTACTTC. Translated: CASSSWDRQETQYF.

This rearrangement joins TRBV19 to TRBJ1-5; D call uncertain. Trimming shortened V by 5 bases and J by 1 base, and 12 bases separated the two germline ends. Germline CDR1 reads LNHDA; CDR2 reads SQIVND (reference sequence). This CDR3 spans 15 amino acids. CDR3 in DNA: TGTGCCAGTAGTGAATCAGAGGAGAGCAATCAGCCCCAGCATTTT. Encoded protein: CASSESEESNQPQHF. The full variable domain, its missing parts supplied by reference TRBV19 and TRBJ1-5, is DGGITQSPKYLFRKEGQNVTLSCEQNLNHDAMYWYRQDPGQGLRLIYYSQIVNDFQKGDIAEGYSVSREKKESFPLTVTSAQKNPTAFYLCASSESEESNQPQHFGDGTRLSIL.

The rearrangement joins TRBV30 to TRBJ1-6; D may be TRBD1 (5 bases). Germline CDR1 reads GTSNPN; CDR2 reads SVGIG (reference sequence). CDR3 length equals 12 residues. V was trimmed by 4 bases and J by 10 bases, leaving 11 bases between them. Written as DNA, the CDR3 is TGTGCCTGGACAAGGGCAGGGTCACCCCTCCACTTT. It encodes CAWTRAGSPLHF.

This chain connects TRBV27 to TRBJ1-2, with 8 bases fitting TRBD1. The CDR3 covers 13 residues. The V gene's germline CDR1 is MNHEY and CDR2 SMNVEV (reference sequence). Trimming took 5 bases from V and 4 from J; bases not matched to a gene: 3. CDR3 sequence: CASSPGQGYGYTF. In nucleotides, the CDR3 is TGTGCCAGCAGTCCAGGACAGGGCTATGGCTACACCTTC.

This clone was found once. The rearrangement uses TRBV6-1 and TRBJ2-1; possibly TRBD2 for D (6 bases). V lost 2 bases to trimming and J lost 16 bases, with 18 bases between them. The CDR3 has 13 amino acids. Germline V gene lookup returns CDR1 MNHNS and CDR2 SASEGT. The CDR3 region is CASSEIGDSLVFF. The CDR3 DNA sequence: TGTGCCAGCAGTGAAATTGGGGACTCCCTGGTATTCTTC.